Following are 30 T cell receptor beta chains from one sample sequenced in a study of Ad26.COV2.S vaccination and SARS-CoV-2 variants. As to treatment: some 20 received Ad26.COV2.S at low or high dose, single or two shots; roughly 5 received placebo; per-sample allocation not given. The samples date from day 63 after the first vaccine or placebo injection. The repertoire was sequenced with immunoSEQ multiplex PCR; TCRdb's copy has only in-frame clones and lacks some. This table has about half a million clones, nearly 90% appearing once. Source: peripheral blood, taken in a trial of Ad26.COV2.S vaccine versus placebo. Every receptor here comes from a person aged 18-65 years who received the Ad26.COV2.S COVID-19 vaccine or a placebo.

The chain combines TRBV10-2 with TRBJ2-7; D might be TRBD2 (6 bases). The ends were cut back, 5 bases at V and 3 bases at J, with 14 bases in the middle. Germline V lookup: CDR1 WSHSY, CDR2 SAAADI. The CDR3 consists of 14 residues. The CDR3 reads CASSSPGEDYEQYF. As DNA, the CDR3 is TGCGCCAGCAGTTCTCCCGGGGAGGACTACGAGCAGTACTTC.

This rearrangement joins TRBV5-8 to TRBJ1-1, with D possibly being TRBD1 (5 bases). Looked up from germline, CDR1 is SGHTS and CDR2 is YDEGEE. The ends were cut back, 3 bases at V and 0 bases at J, with 12 bases in the middle. The CDR3 extends over 15 amino acids. CDR3 coding DNA: TGTGCCAGCAGCTCCCCGGGACGATTGAACACTGAAGCTTTCTTT. Amino acid sequence: CASSSPGRLNTEAFF. The whole variable domain, filled in from reference TRBV5-8 and TRBJ1-1, reads EAGVTQSPTHLIKTRGQQATLRCSPISGHTSVYWYQQALGLGLQFLLWYDEGEERNRGNFPPRFSGRQFPNYSSELNVNALELEDSALYLCASSSPGRLNTEAFFGQGTRLTVV.

DNA of the CDR3: TGCGCCAGCAGCTTCGACAGCAGGGCCGAGCAGTACTTC. This sequence encodes CASSFDSRAEQYF. The chain has TRBV5-1 and TRBJ2-7; maybe TRBD1 (5 bases). The germline V gene encodes CDR1 SGHRS and CDR2 YFSETQ. The CDR3 contains 13 residues. Trimming cost V 2 bases and J 6 bases, with 12 bases left between them.

The chain recombines TRBV19 with TRBJ1-2; D uncertain. V was pared by 5 bases and J by 8 bases, with 21 bases between. The CDR3 has 15 residues. Germline V gives CDR1 LNHDA, CDR2 SQIVND (reference sequence). The CDR3: CASSFPGRTREGYTF. CDR3 coding DNA: TGTGCCAGTAGTTTCCCAGGACGGACGAGGGAGGGCTACACCTTC. Drawing the rest from reference TRBV19 and TRBJ1-2, the complete variable domain is DGGITQSPKYLFRKEGQNVTLSCEQNLNHDAMYWYRQDPGQGLRLIYYSQIVNDFQKGDIAEGYSVSREKKESFPLTVTSAQKNPTAFYLCASSFPGRTREGYTFGSGTRLTVV.

The chain employs TRBV25-1 and TRBJ1-1; a weak D match, TRBD1 (6 bases). CDR3 size: 15 residues. Germline values: CDR1 MGHDK, CDR2 SYGVNS. V lost 3 bases to trimming and J lost 3 bases, with 14 bases between them. CDR3 in DNA: TGTGCCAGCAGTGACCGCAGGGGTTATGACACTGAAGCTTTCTTT. It is translated as CASSDRRGYDTEAFF.

The chain couples TRBV19 to TRBJ1-5; 10 bases are a match to TRBD1. The CDR3 is made up of 17 amino acids. V dropped 0 bases and J dropped 4; count of bases not matched to a gene: 6. Germline CDR1 LNHDA, CDR2 SQIVND (reference sequence). Here the CDR3 reads CASSIDQGTGVNQPQHF. For the CDR3, the DNA is TGTGCCAGTAGTATAGATCAAGGGACAGGGGTAAATCAGCCCCAGCATTTT.

V is TRBV10-3 and J is TRBJ2-7; either TRBD1 or TRBD2 may supply D (6 bases each). The CDR3 consists of 16 residues. Germline values: CDR1 ENHRY, CDR2 SYGVKD. Trimming took off 5 bases at V and 0 bases at J, with 17 bases between the two ends. The CDR3 loop reads CAISPLAEGGSYEQYF. CDR3 in DNA: TGTGCCATCAGTCCCTTAGCGGAGGGGGGCTCCTACGAGCAGTACTTC.

This clone showed up just once. The chain is built from TRBV30 and TRBJ1-1; D gene ambiguous. CDR1 GTSNPN and CDR2 SVGIG come from the germline V gene (reference sequence). V was shortened by 2 bases and J by 1 base, with 2 bases between the two germline ends. CDR3 length: 11 amino acids. The CDR3 nucleotides read TGTGCCTGGAGTTGGAACACTGAAGCTTTCTTT. This encodes CAWSWNTEAFF.

The chain uses TRBV12-3 or TRBV12-4 and TRBJ2-7; 8 bases are shared with TRBD1. The CDR3 is 13 residues long. The J segment lost 2 bases and the V segment lost 6 bases, leaving 3 bases of the junction unmatched. The CDR3 sequence is CASSRTGTYEQYF. The CDR3 DNA is TGTGCCAGCAGCCGGACAGGGACCTACGAGCAGTACTTC.

In this sample, this clone turned up once. The chain recombines TRBV11-1 with TRBJ1-1; no definite D call. The CDR3 contains 13 residues. V was clipped by 0 bases and J by 4 bases, with 6 bases between them. Per the germline V gene, CDR1 is SGHAT and CDR2 is FQDESV (reference sequence). CDR3 in amino acids: CASSLALGTEAFF. CDR3 nucleotide sequence: TGTGCCAGCAGCTTAGCGTTGGGCACTGAAGCTTTCTTT.

This clone was detected once. The rearrangement uses TRBV19 and TRBJ1-6; 9 bases fit TRBD1. The CDR3 consists of 14 residues. Germline CDR1 is LNHDA and CDR2 is SQIVND (reference sequence). J lost 9 bases, V lost 4 bases, and 4 bases had no gene match. CDR3 sequence reads: CASSTTGGSSPLHF. In DNA, the CDR3 is TGTGCCAGTAGTACGACAGGGGGAAGTTCACCCCTCCACTTT.

The chain carries TRBV18 and TRBJ2-1; no clear D. The CDR3 runs to 12 residues. Germline V gives CDR1 KGHSH, CDR2 LQKENI. With 2 bases removed from V and 8 bases from J, the gap between germline ends came to 7 bases. This CDR3 reads CASSPLGDEQFF. The CDR3 DNA reads as TGTGCCAGCTCACCATTAGGCGATGAGCAGTTCTTC.

This clone was detected ten times or more. The chain uses TRBV7-2 and TRBJ1-3, with a weak D call TRBD1 (6 bases). Germline V gives CDR1 SGHTA, CDR2 FQGNSA. This CDR3 spans 16 amino acids. The V gene lost 3 bases and the J gene lost 1 base, with 13 bases spanning the gap. The CDR3 loop is CASSFGGVISGNTIYF. CDR3 coding DNA: TGTGCCAGCAGCTTCGGGGGCGTAATATCTGGAAACACCATATATTTT.

The gene calls are TRBV7-9 and TRBJ2-3; TRBD2 might be the D (6 bases). CDR3 length: 14 amino acids. V lost 2 bases and J 5 bases, leaving 11 bases between the germline ends. The V gene's germline CDR1 is SEHNR and CDR2 FQNEAQ (reference sequence). For the CDR3, the DNA is TGTGCCAGCAGCTTACGTGGCGGGGAAGATACGCAGTATTTT. It specifies CASSLRGGEDTQYF.

The CDR3 protein is CASTPGLAGGTNNEQFF. The CDR3 DNA is TGTGCCAGCACCCCTGGGCTAGCGGGGGGCACTAACAATGAGCAGTTCTTC. The chain carries TRBV7-6 and TRBJ2-1; 11 bases fit TRBD2. The J segment lost 5 bases and the V segment lost 7 bases, leaving 13 bases of the junction unmatched. Germline values: CDR1 SGHVS, CDR2 FNYEAQ. CDR3 length: 17 residues.

This chain uses TRBV6-1 with TRBJ1-4, with no clear D. Trimming removed 3 bases from V and 3 bases from J, with 8 bases in between. CDR1 and CDR2 (germline): MNHNS, SASEGT. This CDR3 has 14 amino acids. Here the CDR3 DNA reads TGTGCCAGCAGTGAGGGAGGAGCTAATGAAAAACTGTTTTTT. This codes for CASSEGGANEKLFF.

The rearrangement links TRBV5-6 to TRBJ2-7; a weak D match, TRBD2 (7 bases). Trimming left V 4 bases short and J 5 bases short, with 13 bases between. Per the germline V gene, CDR1 is SGHDT and CDR2 is YYEEEE. The CDR3 has 13 residues. The CDR3 loop reads CASSPIGGDEQYF. CDR3 coding DNA: TGTGCCAGCAGCCCCATAGGGGGGGACGAGCAGTACTTC. The full variable domain, in which reference TRBV5-6 and TRBJ2-7 provide the parts outside the CDR3, is DAGVTQSPTHLIKTRGQQVTLRCSPKSGHDTVSWYQQALGQGPQFIFQYYEEEERQRGNFPDRFSGHQFPNYSSELNVNALLLGDSALYLCASSPIGGDEQYFGPGTRLTVT.

This chain links TRBV5-1 with TRBJ1-1, with TRBD1 matching over 7 bases. V lost 4 bases to trimming and J lost 2 bases; unmatched junction nucleotides: 8. This CDR3 is built from 15 residues. Germline loops: CDR1 SGHRS, CDR2 YFSETQ. CDR3 residues: CASSQTGQTNTEAFF. CDR3 in DNA: TGCGCCAGCAGCCAAACGGGACAGACTAACACTGAAGCTTTCTTT.

The chain combines TRBV6-1 with TRBJ2-7, with 10 positions matching TRBD1. Germline V gives CDR1 MNHNS, CDR2 SASEGT. The trim removed 0 bases at V and 1 base at J, leaving 9 bases unmatched. CDR3 length: 18 residues. For the CDR3, the DNA is TGTGCCAGCAGTGAAGCCGCCGCCGGGACAGGGGCTTCCTACGAGCAGTACTTC. Its protein product is CASSEAAAGTGASYEQYF.

V and J are TRBV19 and TRBJ2-7; D assignment may be TRBD1 or TRBD2 (5 bases each). CDR3 length equals 13 residues. In germline, CDR1 is LNHDA, CDR2 SQIVND (reference sequence). V lost 5 bases, J lost 0 bases, and 8 bases lay in between. In DNA, the CDR3 is TGTGCCAGTAGTTGGGGGAACTCCTACGAGCAGTACTTC. As protein: CASSWGNSYEQYF.

Only a few counts were recorded for this clone. The rearrangement joins TRBV28 to TRBJ1-5; no definite D call. The CDR3 has 15 residues. Trimming cost V 4 bases and J 3 bases, with 13 bases left between them. Per germline, CDR1 MDHEN and CDR2 SYDVKM. DNA for the CDR3: TGTGCCAGCAGTTCTGCGGGCAGCCCCAATCAGCCCCAGCATTTT. It specifies CASSSAGSPNQPQHF.

This clone was recorded only once. The chain couples TRBV5-8 to TRBJ2-1, with 10 bases fitting TRBD1. Germline-derived CDR1 and CDR2 are SGHTS and YDEGEE. Germline trimming cut 4 bases from V and 4 bases from J; bases unmatched to any gene: 5. The CDR3 spans 15 residues. The CDR3 DNA sequence: TGTGCCAGCAGCACCCGGGACAGGGGTTACAATGAGCAGTTCTTC. It encodes CASSTRDRGYNEQFF.

This chain uses TRBV7-9 with TRBJ1-4; D is unresolved. The CDR3 loop spans 15 amino acids. V was cut by 2 bases and J by 4 bases, with 11 bases left in between. The V gene's germline CDR1 is SEHNR and CDR2 FQNEAQ (reference sequence). The CDR3 nucleotides are TGTGCCAGCAGCTTAAGCGGCAGTAATAATGAAAAACTGTTTTTT. Translating gives CASSLSGSNNEKLFF.

In DNA form, the CDR3 reads TGTGCCACCAGCAGAGCTCAACAGCCCCAGCATTTT. This encodes CATSRAQQPQHF. This chain uses TRBV15 with TRBJ1-5; D is uncertain. Germline values: CDR1 LNHNV, CDR2 YYDKDF (reference sequence). Trimming shortened V by 1 base and J by 7 bases, and 5 bases separated the two germline ends. The CDR3 is 12 residues long.

V is TRBV5-1 and J is TRBJ1-2; no definite D call. CDR3 size: 14 residues. The V gene lost 1 base and the J gene lost 8 bases, with 15 bases spanning the gap. Germline V lookup: CDR1 SGHRS, CDR2 YFSETQ. In nucleotides, the CDR3 is TGCGCCAGCAGCTTGATTGGGGATCAAGACGGCTACACCTTC. Amino acids: CASSLIGDQDGYTF.

The CDR3 loop is CATSRARVDTQYF. In nucleotides, the CDR3 is TGTGCCACCAGCAGAGCAAGAGTAGATACGCAGTATTTT. The V gene is TRBV15, the J gene TRBJ2-3; D unresolved. V shed 1 base and J shed 5 bases, with 7 bases lying between them. The CDR3 extends over 13 amino acids. The germline V gene has CDR1 LNHNV and CDR2 YYDKDF (reference sequence).

The V and J genes are TRBV12-3 or TRBV12-4 and TRBJ2-3; no clear D gene. V lost 4 bases and J lost 6, with 5 bases in between. The CDR3 has 11 residues. The CDR3: CASSSLDTQYF. In nucleotides, the CDR3 is TGTGCCAGCAGTTCCCTGGATACGCAGTATTTT.

The V and J genes are TRBV6-2 or TRBV6-3 and TRBJ2-7, with 7 positions matching TRBD1. The CDR3 length is 16 residues. Germline V gene data show CDR1 as MNHEY and CDR2 as SVGEGT. With V trimmed by 7 bases and J by 4 bases, 16 bases remained unmatched. This CDR3 reads CASIPGDRAQDYEQYF. The CDR3 DNA reads TGTGCCAGCATCCCCGGAGACAGGGCTCAAGATTACGAGCAGTACTTC.

The CDR3 sequence: CASNSGNEQFF. CDR3 in DNA: TGTGCCAGTAACAGCGGGAATGAGCAGTTCTTC. V is TRBV7-9 and J is TRBJ2-1, with D possibly TRBD2 on 6 matching bases. V lost 9 bases to trimming and J lost 7 bases, with 10 bases between them. CDR3 length: 11 residues. Per the germline V gene, CDR1 is SEHNR and CDR2 is FQNEAQ (reference sequence).

This clone appeared a single time. The J gene is TRBJ2-5, the V gene TRBV5-1; 8 bases map to TRBD1. With V trimmed by 0 bases and J by 3 bases, 4 bases remained unmatched. Germline CDR1 reads SGHRS; CDR2 reads YFSETQ. This CDR3 comprises 15 residues. The CDR3 loop reads CASSLVVGQEETQYF. The CDR3 DNA reads as TGCGCCAGCAGCTTGGTGGTGGGACAGGAAGAGACCCAGTACTTC.